These T cell receptor beta chains were read from a single sample in a study of CD8+CD57+ T cells in acquired aplastic anemia. MiXCR was run by TCRdb on the reads, yielding one entry per CDR3 protein. The table shows around 500,000 distinct CDR3 sequences, with around a third occurring only once. Sequenced sample: sorted CD4+, CD8+, or CD8+CD57+ T cells (not recorded which) from PBMCs. These receptors all come from a human donor with aplastic anemia. Each CDR3 is given without its conserved first and last residue.

TRBV28,ASSHDRDTEAF
TRBV7-2,ASSLTGQVSTNEKLF
TRBV4-3,ASSQDDGGYEQY
TRBV6-5,ASSYSSIDYGYT
TRBV12-3/TRBV12-4,ASSPSGSVLNEQF
TRBV7-9,ASSLARDGGGAF
TRBV5-1,ASSVLAGGEQY
TRBV6-1,ASGDRGGQPQH
TRBV5-6,ASSFGRAGTTGELF
TRBV25-1,ASSGGTAKTNYGYT
TRBV19,ASRLAGETQY
TRBV2,ASNPTAGELF
TRBV5-1,ASSFNVLGQGSYEQY
TRBV2,ASSNRGDGVHQETQY
TRBV7-3,ASSLTGGGYNEQF
TRBV2,ASSVGGTDTGELF
TRBV30,AWSGLYEQY
TRBV11-3,ASSLDSSYNSLLH
TRBV7-2,ASSQAAGGSGEQY
TRBV10-3,AIREPSGFNSPLH
TRBV4-3,ASSQEGHIMNTEAF
TRBV7-2,ASSLLGNGELF
TRBV7-6,ASRLAFPKAGGHSYEQY
TRBV25-1,ASSQDANSGKNEQF
TRBV29-1,SAIQETQY
TRBV20-1,SARSGPVNTEAF
TRBV7-3,ASSQGRQGEHDQPQH
TRBV6-2/TRBV6-3,ASSYRSGRAGDTQY
TRBV7-2,ASSCGTNTEAF